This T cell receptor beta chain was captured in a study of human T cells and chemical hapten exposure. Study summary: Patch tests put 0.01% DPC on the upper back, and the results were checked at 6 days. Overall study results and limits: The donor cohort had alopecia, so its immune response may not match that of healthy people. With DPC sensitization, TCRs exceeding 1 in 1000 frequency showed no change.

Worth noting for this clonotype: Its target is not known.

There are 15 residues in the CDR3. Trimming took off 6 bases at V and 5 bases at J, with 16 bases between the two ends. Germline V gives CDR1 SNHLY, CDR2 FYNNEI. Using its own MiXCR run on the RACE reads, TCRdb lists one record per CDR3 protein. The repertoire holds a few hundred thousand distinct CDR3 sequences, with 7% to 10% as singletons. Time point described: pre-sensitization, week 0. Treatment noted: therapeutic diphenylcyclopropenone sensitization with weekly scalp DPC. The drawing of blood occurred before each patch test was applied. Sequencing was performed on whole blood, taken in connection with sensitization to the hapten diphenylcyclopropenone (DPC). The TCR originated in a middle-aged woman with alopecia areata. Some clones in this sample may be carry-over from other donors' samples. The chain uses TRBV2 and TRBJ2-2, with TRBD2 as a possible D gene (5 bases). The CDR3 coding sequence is TGTGCCAGCAGAGGGATACGGGGTAGGACCGGGGAGCTGTTTTTT. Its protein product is CASRGIRGRTGELFF.